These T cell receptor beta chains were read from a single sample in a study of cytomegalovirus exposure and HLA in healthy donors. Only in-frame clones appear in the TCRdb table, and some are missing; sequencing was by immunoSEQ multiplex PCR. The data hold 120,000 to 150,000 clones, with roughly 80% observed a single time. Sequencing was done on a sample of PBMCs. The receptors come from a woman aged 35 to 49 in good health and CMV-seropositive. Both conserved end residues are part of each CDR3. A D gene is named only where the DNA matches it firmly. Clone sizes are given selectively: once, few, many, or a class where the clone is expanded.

CATSRDTPGPGELFF,TGTGCCACCAGCAGAGATACCCCAGGGCCCGGGGAGCTGTTTTTT,NA,NA,TRBV15,TRBJ2-2
CASSKGVGQGAHSEQYF,TGTGCCAGCAGCAAAGGTGTAGGACAGGGGGCGCATAGCGAGCAGTACTTC,TRBD1,NA,TRBV7-6,TRBJ2-7
CAWSVGVYGYTF,TGTGCCTGGAGTGTAGGGGTCTATGGCTACACCTTC,NA,NA,TRBV30,TRBJ1-2
CASRPPLTGYTEAFF,TGTGCCAGCAGGCCCCCCCTCACAGGGTACACTGAAGCTTTCTTT,NA,NA,TRBV28,TRBJ1-1
CASSQGGNTEAFF,TGTGCCAGCAGCCAGGGGGGGAACACTGAAGCTTTCTTT,TRBD1,few,TRBV7-3,TRBJ1-1
CASSPARVGYGYTF,TGTGCCAGCAGTCCCGCCCGGGTGGGCTATGGCTACACCTTC,NA,NA,TRBV27,TRBJ1-2
CASRQGEDGYTF,TGTGCCAGCAGACAAGGAGAGGATGGCTACACCTTC,NA,NA,TRBV6-6,TRBJ1-2
CASSEDSSYNEQFF,TGCGCCAGCAGTGAGGACAGCTCCTACAATGAGCAGTTCTTC,NA,NA,TRBV10-1,TRBJ2-1
CASSLGSGGGYEQYF,TGTGCCAGCAGCTTAGGGAGCGGGGGCGGCTACGAGCAGTACTTC,TRBD2,NA,TRBV7-9,TRBJ2-7
CASSLTGTGGFSNYGYTF,TGTGCCAGTAGTCTAACCGGGACAGGGGGCTTCTCTAACTATGGCTACACCTTC,TRBD1,NA,TRBV19,TRBJ1-2
CASLDRDLFNEQFF,TGTGCCAGCCTAGACCGGGATTTGTTCAATGAGCAGTTCTTC,NA,NA,TRBV27,TRBJ2-1
CASSLLAFSTDTQYF,TGTGCCAGCAGTCTACTAGCGTTTAGCACAGATACGCAGTATTTT,TRBD2,NA,TRBV27,TRBJ2-3
CASSPQGLAGGRGTDTQYF,TGTGCCAGCAGCCCCCAGGGACTAGCGGGGGGGCGGGGCACAGATACGCAGTATTTT,TRBD2,NA,TRBV7-3,TRBJ2-3
CASSEGVARGNGYTF,TGTGCCAGCAGTGAAGGTGTAGCGAGAGGGAATGGCTACACCTTC,NA,NA,TRBV6-1,TRBJ1-2
CASSLDNGGRARNQPQHF,TGTGCCAGCAGCTTAGATAATGGCGGCAGGGCTCGCAATCAGCCCCAGCATTTT,NA,NA,TRBV7-2,TRBJ1-5
CSSSLAGGAYEQYF,TGTTCCAGCAGCCTCGCCGGGGGGGCTTACGAGCAGTACTTC,TRBD2,NA,TRBV7-9,TRBJ2-7
CASSPTGGADTQYF,TGTGCCAGCAGCCCAACTGGGGGGGCAGATACGCAGTATTTT,TRBD2,NA,TRBV7-3,TRBJ2-3
CASTPGGYTEAFF,TGTGCCAGCACCCCTGGGGGGTACACTGAAGCTTTCTTT,NA,NA,TRBV5-6,TRBJ1-1
CASSPVGLQPGELFF,TGTGCCAGCAGCCCAGTGGGACTTCAACCCGGGGAGCTGTTTTTT,NA,few,TRBV7-6,TRBJ2-2
CASSPRQGSAYEQYF,TGTGCCAGCAGCCCACGACAGGGGAGCGCCTACGAGCAGTACTTC,NA,NA,TRBV21-1,TRBJ2-7
CASSDPQANIYEQYF,TGTGCCAGCAGTGACCCACAGGCGAATATCTACGAGCAGTACTTC,NA,NA,TRBV28,TRBJ2-7
CASSRLAGSEKDTQYF,TGTGCCAGCAGCCGATTAGCGGGATCTGAGAAAGATACGCAGTATTTT,TRBD2,NA,TRBV28,TRBJ2-3
CASTLGVGNTYEQYF,TGTGCCAGCACCCTCGGGGTGGGGAACACCTACGAGCAGTACTTC,NA,NA,TRBV13,TRBJ2-7
CASSFEEFSEQYF,TGTGCCAGCAGTTTCGAGGAGTTTAGCGAGCAGTACTTC,NA,NA,TRBV6-4,TRBJ2-7
CAWSGNSPLHF,TGTGCCTGGAGCGGTAATTCACCCCTCCACTTT,NA,NA,TRBV30,TRBJ1-6
CASSLNRGQGLSYEQYF,TGTGCCAGCAGCTTGAACCGTGGACAGGGATTATCCTACGAGCAGTACTTC,TRBD1,NA,TRBV5-6,TRBJ2-7
CASERGTDTQYF,TGTGCCAGCGAAAGGGGGACAGATACGCAGTATTTT,NA,NA,TRBV7-9,TRBJ2-3
CASSQSSLVNEQFF,TGTGCCAGCAGCCAATCCTCACTCGTCAATGAGCAGTTCTTC,NA,NA,TRBV4-2,TRBJ2-1
CASSQGGGLTGELFF,TGCGCCAGCAGCCAAGGGGGGGGGCTGACCGGGGAGCTGTTTTTT,NA,NA,TRBV4-1,TRBJ2-2
CASSLGPGLEETQYF,TGTGCCAGCAGCTTAGGCCCCGGACTGGAAGAGACCCAGTACTTC,NA,NA,TRBV7-8,TRBJ2-5
CASSRWGDRVDEQYF,TGTGCCAGCAGTCGCTGGGGGGACAGGGTGGACGAGCAGTACTTC,TRBD1,NA,TRBV28,TRBJ2-7
CASSAQGRQTTGELFF,TGTGCCAGCAGCGCTCAGGGGAGACAGACCACCGGGGAGCTGTTTTTT,NA,NA,TRBV5-4,TRBJ2-2
CASSSNRGAAQPQHF,TGTGCCAGCAGTAGTAACAGGGGCGCGGCTCAGCCCCAGCATTTT,TRBD1,NA,TRBV7-9,TRBJ1-5
CASTTRGEGTDTQYF,TGTGCCAGCACCACTCGCGGGGAGGGAACAGATACGCAGTATTTT,TRBD2,NA,TRBV28,TRBJ2-3
CATSSYSAGDTQYF,TGTGCCACCAGCAGTTACTCGGCGGGGGATACGCAGTATTTT,NA,once,TRBV15,TRBJ2-3
CASSLAGAIEETQYF,TGTGCCAGCAGCTTAGCGGGAGCGATAGAAGAGACCCAGTACTTC,NA,NA,TRBV7-9,TRBJ2-5
CASSAWSQQETQYF,TGCGCCAGCAGCGCCTGGAGTCAGCAAGAGACCCAGTACTTC,NA,NA,TRBV5-1,TRBJ2-5
CASGGGSWEQYF,TGTGCCAGCGGTGGGGGCTCGTGGGAGCAGTACTTC,NA,NA,TRBV25-1,TRBJ2-7
CASSDMGQGKPYEQYF,TGTGCCAGCAGCGACATGGGACAGGGAAAGCCCTACGAGCAGTACTTC,TRBD1,NA,TRBV7-2,TRBJ2-7
CATSRALGEAQGDIQYF,TGTGCCACCAGCAGAGCCCTAGGGGAGGCCCAGGGGGACATTCAGTACTTC,NA,NA,TRBV15,TRBJ2-4
CATQRGGSYNSPLHF,TGTGCCACCCAGCGAGGGGGCTCCTATAATTCACCCCTCCACTTT,NA,NA,TRBV7-9,TRBJ1-6
CASSDGTSGTDTQYF,TGCGCCAGCAGTGATGGGACTAGCGGCACAGATACGCAGTATTTT,TRBD2,NA,TRBV10-2,TRBJ2-3
CASVTSGRENEQFF,TGTGCCAGCGTGACTAGCGGGAGGGAGAATGAGCAGTTCTTC,TRBD2,NA,TRBV25-1,TRBJ2-1
CASSQGRGGSSYEQYF,TGCGCCAGCAGCCAAGGGCGGGGGGGAAGCTCCTACGAGCAGTACTTC,TRBD2,NA,TRBV4-1,TRBJ2-7
CASNDRGETGELFF,TGTGCCAGCAACGACAGGGGAGAGACCGGGGAGCTGTTTTTT,TRBD1,once,TRBV5-4,TRBJ2-2
CASSMKGQGAQVTEAFF,TGTGCCAGTAGTATGAAGGGACAGGGGGCGCAGGTCACTGAAGCTTTCTTT,TRBD1,NA,TRBV19,TRBJ1-1
CASSSLGGNPGGNTIYF,TGTGCCAGCAGCTCCCTCGGGGGGAACCCAGGGGGAAACACCATATATTTT,NA,once,TRBV13,TRBJ1-3
CASSGTLAGSYNEQFF,TGTGCCAGCAGTGGGACACTAGCGGGCTCCTACAATGAGCAGTTCTTC,TRBD2,NA,TRBV2,TRBJ2-1
CAWSVAGVGNTIYF,TGTGCCTGGAGTGTCGCAGGGGTCGGAAACACCATATATTTT,NA,NA,TRBV30,TRBJ1-3
CASRTGSGYTF,TGTGCCAGCAGGACAGGGAGCGGCTACACCTTC,TRBD1,NA,TRBV6-5,TRBJ1-2
CASSDRTGLVNTEAFF,TGTGCCAGCAGCGACCGGACAGGGCTGGTGAACACTGAAGCTTTCTTT,TRBD1,NA,TRBV28,TRBJ1-1
CASSIGLRLNTGELFF,TGTGCCAGTAGTATAGGGCTTCGATTGAACACCGGGGAGCTGTTTTTT,NA,once,TRBV19,TRBJ2-2
CSVAVDSNTEAFF,TGCAGCGTCGCCGTGGACAGCAACACTGAAGCTTTCTTT,NA,NA,TRBV29-1,TRBJ1-1
CAWSAQVADTQYF,TGTGCCTGGAGTGCCCAGGTGGCAGATACGCAGTATTTT,NA,NA,TRBV30,TRBJ2-3
CASSWIEAGYTF,TGTGCCAGCAGTTGGATAGAGGCTGGCTACACCTTC,NA,NA,TRBV6-6,TRBJ1-2
CASSSRTGGDYGYTF,TGTGCCAGCAGTTCTAGGACAGGGGGCGACTATGGCTACACCTTC,TRBD1,NA,TRBV25-1,TRBJ1-2
CASNIDTRHYEQYF,TGTGCCAGCAATATAGACACTCGGCACTACGAGCAGTACTTC,NA,NA,TRBV7-9,TRBJ2-7
CASQNLPIAGSGSNEQFF,TGTGCCAGCCAAAATTTACCCATAGCGGGGAGCGGCAGTAATGAGCAGTTCTTC,TRBD2,NA,TRBV27,TRBJ2-1
CSSSITGNTEAFF,TGTTCCAGCAGCATAACAGGGAACACTGAAGCTTTCTTT,NA,NA,TRBV7-9,TRBJ1-1
CASSSDGDQYF,TGTGCCAGCAGCTCCGACGGGGACCAGTACTTC,NA,once,TRBV13,TRBJ2-5